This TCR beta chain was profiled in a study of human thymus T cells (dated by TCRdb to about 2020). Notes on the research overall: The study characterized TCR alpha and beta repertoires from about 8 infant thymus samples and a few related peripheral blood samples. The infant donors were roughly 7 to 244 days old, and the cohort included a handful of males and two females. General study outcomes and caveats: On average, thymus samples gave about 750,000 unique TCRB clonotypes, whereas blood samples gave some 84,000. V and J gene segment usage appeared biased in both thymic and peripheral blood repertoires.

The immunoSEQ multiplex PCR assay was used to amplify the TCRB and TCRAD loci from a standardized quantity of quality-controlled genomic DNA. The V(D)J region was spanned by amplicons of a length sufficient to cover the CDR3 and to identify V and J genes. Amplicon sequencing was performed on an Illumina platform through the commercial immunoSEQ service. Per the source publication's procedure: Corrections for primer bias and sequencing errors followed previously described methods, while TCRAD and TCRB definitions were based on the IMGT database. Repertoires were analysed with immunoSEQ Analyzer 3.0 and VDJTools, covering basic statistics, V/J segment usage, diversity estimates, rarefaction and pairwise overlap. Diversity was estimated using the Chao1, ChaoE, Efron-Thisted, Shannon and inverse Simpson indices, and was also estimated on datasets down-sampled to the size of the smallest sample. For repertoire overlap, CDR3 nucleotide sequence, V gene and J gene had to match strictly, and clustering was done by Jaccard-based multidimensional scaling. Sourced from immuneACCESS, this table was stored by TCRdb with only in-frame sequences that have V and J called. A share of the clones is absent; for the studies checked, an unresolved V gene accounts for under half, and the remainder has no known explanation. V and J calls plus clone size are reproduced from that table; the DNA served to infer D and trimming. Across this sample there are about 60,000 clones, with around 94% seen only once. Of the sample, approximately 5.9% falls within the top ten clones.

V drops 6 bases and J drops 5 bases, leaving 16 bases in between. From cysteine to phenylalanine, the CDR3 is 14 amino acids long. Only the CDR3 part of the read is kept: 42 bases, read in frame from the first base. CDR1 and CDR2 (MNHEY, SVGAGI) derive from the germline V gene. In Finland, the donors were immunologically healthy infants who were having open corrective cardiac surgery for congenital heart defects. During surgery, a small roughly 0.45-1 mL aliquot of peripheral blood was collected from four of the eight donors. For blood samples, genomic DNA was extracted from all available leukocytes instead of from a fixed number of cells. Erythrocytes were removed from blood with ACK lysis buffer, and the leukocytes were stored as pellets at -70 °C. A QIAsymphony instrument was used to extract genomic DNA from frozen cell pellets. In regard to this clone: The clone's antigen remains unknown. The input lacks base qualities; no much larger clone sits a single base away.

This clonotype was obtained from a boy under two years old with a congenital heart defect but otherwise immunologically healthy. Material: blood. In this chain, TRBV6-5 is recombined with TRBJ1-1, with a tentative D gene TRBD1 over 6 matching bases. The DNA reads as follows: TGTGCCAGCAGATTCAGGGGTTTAAGAACTGAAGCTTTCTTT. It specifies CASRFRGLRTEAFF.